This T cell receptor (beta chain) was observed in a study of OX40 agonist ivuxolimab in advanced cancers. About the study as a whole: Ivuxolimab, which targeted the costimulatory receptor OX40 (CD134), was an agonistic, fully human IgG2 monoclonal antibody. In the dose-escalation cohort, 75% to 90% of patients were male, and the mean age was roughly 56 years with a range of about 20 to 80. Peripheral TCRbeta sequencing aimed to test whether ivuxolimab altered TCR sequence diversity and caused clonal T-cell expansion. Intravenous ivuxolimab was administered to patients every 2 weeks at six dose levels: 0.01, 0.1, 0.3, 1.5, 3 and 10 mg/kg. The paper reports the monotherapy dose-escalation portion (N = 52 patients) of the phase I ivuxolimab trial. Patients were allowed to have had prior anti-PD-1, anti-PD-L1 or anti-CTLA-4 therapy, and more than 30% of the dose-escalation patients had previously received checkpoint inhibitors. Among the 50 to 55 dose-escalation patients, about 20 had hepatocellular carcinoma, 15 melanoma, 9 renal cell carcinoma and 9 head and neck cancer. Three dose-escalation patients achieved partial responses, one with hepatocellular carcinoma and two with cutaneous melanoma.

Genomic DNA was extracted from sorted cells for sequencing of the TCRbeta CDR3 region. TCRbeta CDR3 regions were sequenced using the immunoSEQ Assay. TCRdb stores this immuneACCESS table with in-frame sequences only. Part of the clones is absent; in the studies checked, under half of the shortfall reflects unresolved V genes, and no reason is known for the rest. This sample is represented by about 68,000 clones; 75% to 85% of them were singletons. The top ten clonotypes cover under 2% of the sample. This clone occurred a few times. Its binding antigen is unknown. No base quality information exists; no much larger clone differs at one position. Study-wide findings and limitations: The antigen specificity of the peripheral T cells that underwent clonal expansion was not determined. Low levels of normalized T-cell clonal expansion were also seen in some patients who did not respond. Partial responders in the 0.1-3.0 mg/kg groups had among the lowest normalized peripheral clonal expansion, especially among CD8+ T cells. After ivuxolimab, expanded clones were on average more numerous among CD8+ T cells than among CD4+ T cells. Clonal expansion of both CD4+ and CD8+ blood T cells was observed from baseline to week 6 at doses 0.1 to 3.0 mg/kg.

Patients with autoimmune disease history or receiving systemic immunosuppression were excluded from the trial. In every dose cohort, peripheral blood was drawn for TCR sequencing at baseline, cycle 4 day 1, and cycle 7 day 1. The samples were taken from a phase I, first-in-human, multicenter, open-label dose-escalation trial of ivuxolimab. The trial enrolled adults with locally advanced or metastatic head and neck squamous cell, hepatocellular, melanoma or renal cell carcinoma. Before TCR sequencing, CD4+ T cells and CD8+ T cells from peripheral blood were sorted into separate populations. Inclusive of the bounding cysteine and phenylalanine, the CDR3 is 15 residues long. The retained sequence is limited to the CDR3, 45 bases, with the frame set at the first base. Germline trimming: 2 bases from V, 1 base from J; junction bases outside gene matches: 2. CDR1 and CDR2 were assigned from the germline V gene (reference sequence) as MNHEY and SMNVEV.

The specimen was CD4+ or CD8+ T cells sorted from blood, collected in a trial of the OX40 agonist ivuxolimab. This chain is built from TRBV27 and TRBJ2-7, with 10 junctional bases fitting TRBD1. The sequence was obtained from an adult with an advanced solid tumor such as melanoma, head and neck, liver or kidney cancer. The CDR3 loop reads CASSLGTGVSYEQYF. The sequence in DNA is TGTGCCAGCAGTTTAGGGACAGGGGTATCCTACGAGCAGTACTTC.